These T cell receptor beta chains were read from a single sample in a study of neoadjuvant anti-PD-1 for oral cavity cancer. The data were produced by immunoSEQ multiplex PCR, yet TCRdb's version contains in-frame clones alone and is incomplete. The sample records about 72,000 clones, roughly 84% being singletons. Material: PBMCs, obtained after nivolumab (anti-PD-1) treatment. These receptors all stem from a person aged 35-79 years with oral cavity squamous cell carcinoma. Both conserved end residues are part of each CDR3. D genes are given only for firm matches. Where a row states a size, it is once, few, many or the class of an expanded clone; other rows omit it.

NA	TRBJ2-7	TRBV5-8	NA	CASSLSWRSSSYEQYF	TGTGCCAGCAGCTTGAGCTGGCGTTCGAGCTCCTACGAGCAGTACTTC
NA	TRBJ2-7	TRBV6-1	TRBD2	CASSPQAGGGGEQYF	TGTGCCAGCAGCCCCCAAGCGGGAGGTGGAGGCGAGCAGTACTTC
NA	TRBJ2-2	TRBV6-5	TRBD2	CASSYGLAVNTGELFF	TGTGCCAGCAGTTACGGACTAGCGGTGAACACCGGGGAGCTGTTTTTT
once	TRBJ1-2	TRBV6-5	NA	CASSYSLENGYTF	TGTGCCAGCAGTTACTCCCTCGAGAATGGCTACACCTTC
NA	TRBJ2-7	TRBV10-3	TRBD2	CAISGGIAGGLDEQYF	TGTGCCATCAGTGGGGGCATAGCGGGAGGTCTTGACGAGCAGTACTTC
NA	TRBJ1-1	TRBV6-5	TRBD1	CASSVDRVGTEAFF	TGTGCCAGCAGTGTCGACAGGGTGGGGACTGAAGCTTTCTTT
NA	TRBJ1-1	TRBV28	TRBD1	CASSVNRGQRTEAFF	TGTGCCAGCAGTGTGAACAGGGGGCAGAGGACTGAAGCTTTCTTT
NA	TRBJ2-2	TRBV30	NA	CAWNQGPNTGELFF	TGTGCCTGGAACCAGGGCCCGAACACCGGGGAGCTGTTTTTT
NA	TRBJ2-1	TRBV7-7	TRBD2	CASSELAGYNEQFF	TGTGCTAGCAGCGAACTAGCGGGGTACAATGAGCAGTTCTTC
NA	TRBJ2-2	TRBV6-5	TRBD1	CASSTGGRRGELFF	TGTGCCAGCAGCACAGGGGGCCGGCGGGGAGAGCTGTTTTTT
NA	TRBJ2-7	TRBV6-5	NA	CASSQGQLTYEQYF	TGTGCCAGCAGCCAGGGACAACTAACCTACGAGCAGTACTTC
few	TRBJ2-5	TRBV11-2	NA	CASSLVRQQETQYF	TGTGCCAGCAGCTTAGTGAGGCAGCAAGAGACCCAGTACTTC
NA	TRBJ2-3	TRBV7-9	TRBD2	CASSPTSGADTQYF	TGTGCCAGCAGCCCGACTAGCGGAGCTGATACGCAGTATTTT
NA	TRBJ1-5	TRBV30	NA	CAWRAGYNQPQHF	TGTGCCTGGAGGGCGGGGTACAATCAGCCCCAGCATTTT
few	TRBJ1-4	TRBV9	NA	CASSVGGGLSEKLFF	TGTGCCAGCAGCGTAGGTGGGGGGCTAAGTGAAAAACTGTTTTTT
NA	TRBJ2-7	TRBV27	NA	CASSRGSHSSYEQYF	TGTGCCAGCAGCCGGGGCTCGCACAGCTCCTACGAGCAGTACTTC
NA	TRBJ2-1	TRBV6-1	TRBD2	CASSGGGGAYNEQFF	TGTGCCAGCAGTGGGGGGGGAGGGGCCTACAATGAGCAGTTCTTC
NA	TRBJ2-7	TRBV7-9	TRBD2	CASSHTSGTPYEQYF	TGTGCCAGCAGCCACACTAGCGGGACCCCCTACGAGCAGTACTTC
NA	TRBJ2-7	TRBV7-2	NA	CASTLSWAVTYEQYF	TGTGCCAGCACCCTATCTTGGGCGGTAACCTACGAGCAGTACTTC